This TCR beta chain derives from a study of blood T cell repertoires in COVID-19. CDR3 length: 16 amino acids. V trimming: 5 bases; J trimming: 1 base; junction bases outside the gene matches: 8. The germline gives CDR1 SEHNR, CDR2 FQNEAQ (reference sequence). Method: immunoSEQ multiplex PCR; TCRdb's copy keeps in-frame clones and lacks some. This table has fewer than 55,000 clones, 84% appearing once. The chain joins TRBV7-9 to TRBJ2-7; 10 nucleotides line up with TRBD1. This clonotype originated in a man in his fifties or sixties with acute or convalescent COVID-19. The sample taken for sequencing was peripheral blood. DNA for the CDR3: TGTGCCAGCAGCCCGGGACAGGGGATATGGTCCTACGAGCAGTACTTC. Protein: CASSPGQGIWSYEQYF.